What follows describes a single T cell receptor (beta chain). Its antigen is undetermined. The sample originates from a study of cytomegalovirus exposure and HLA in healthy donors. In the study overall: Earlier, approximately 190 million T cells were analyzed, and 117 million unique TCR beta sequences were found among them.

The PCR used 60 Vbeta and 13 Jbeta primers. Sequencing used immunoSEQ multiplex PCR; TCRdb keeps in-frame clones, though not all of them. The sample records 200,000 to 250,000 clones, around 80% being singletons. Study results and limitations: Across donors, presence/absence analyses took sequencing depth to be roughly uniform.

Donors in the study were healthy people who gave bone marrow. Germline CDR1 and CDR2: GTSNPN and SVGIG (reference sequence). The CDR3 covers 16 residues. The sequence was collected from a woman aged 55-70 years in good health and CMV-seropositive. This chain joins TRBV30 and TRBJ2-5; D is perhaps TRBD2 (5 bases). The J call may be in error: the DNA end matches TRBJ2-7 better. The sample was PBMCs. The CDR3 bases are TGTGCCTGGAGTGTGAGGGTTAGGAACCACTATGGCGAGCAGTACTTC. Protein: CAWSVRVRNHYGEQYF.